This TCR beta chain was observed in a study of long-term antiretroviral therapy in people with HIV. General study findings and limits: Controls showed broader CDR3 length ranges than did the HIV repertoires. Increased diversity was seen after ART, yet it remained lower than in transplant donor controls. Pre-ART clonal expansions dominated every time point's repertoire.

On this clone itself: The antigen is not known.

Cryopreserved PBMC numbered 1-10 million per sample before DNA extraction. A v3.0 immunoSEQ assay was performed at survey level. The repertoire was sequenced with immunoSEQ multiplex PCR; TCRdb's copy has only in-frame clones and lacks some. The profile shows roughly 40,000 clones, 86% of them singletons. This specimen consisted of unsorted PBMCs, obtained just before starting antiretroviral therapy. This receptor was obtained from a woman aged 18-35 years with HIV.

CDR3 sequence (DNA): TGTGCCAGCAGCGAGGTTTCTCCGTCCGGGGAGCTGTTTTTT. The encoded protein is CASSEVSPSGELFF. The chain links TRBV28 to TRBJ2-2; D unresolved. Trimming left V 6 bases short and J 6 bases short, with 14 bases between. Germline V gene sequence: CDR1 MDHEN, CDR2 SYDVKM. The CDR3 extends over 14 amino acids.